The clone carrying this T cell receptor (beta chain) was seen at least ten times. This sample stems from a study of neurological immune-mediated disorders. TCRdb reprocessed the 5' RACE reads with MiXCR, giving one entry per CDR3 protein. Of more than 50,000 distinct CDR3 sequences in the sample, around 5.5% were seen once. The CDR3 is 14 amino acids. The trim removed 3 bases at V and 4 bases at J, leaving 7 bases unmatched. Germline values: CDR1 DFQATT, CDR2 SNEGSKA (reference sequence). The V and J genes are TRBV20-1 and TRBJ2-5, with TRBD2 matching 8 bases. Sequenced sample: PBMCs. The source is a woman aged 25 to 39 with multiple sclerosis. CDR3 coding DNA: TGCAGTGCTAGGTTCTACGGGGGGGGAGAGACCCAGTACTTC. This codes for CSARFYGGGETQYF.